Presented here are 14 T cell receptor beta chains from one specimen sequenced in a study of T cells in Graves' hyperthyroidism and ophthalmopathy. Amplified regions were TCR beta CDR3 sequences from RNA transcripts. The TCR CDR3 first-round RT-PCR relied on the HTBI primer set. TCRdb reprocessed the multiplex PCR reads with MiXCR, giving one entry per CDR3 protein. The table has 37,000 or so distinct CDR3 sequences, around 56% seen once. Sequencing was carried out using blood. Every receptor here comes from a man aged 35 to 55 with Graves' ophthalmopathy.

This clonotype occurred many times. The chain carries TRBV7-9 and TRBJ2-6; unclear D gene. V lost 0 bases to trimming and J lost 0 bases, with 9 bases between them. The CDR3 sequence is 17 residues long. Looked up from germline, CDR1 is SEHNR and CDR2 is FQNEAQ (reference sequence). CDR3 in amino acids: CASSLASTRSGANVLTF. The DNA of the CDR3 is TGTGCCAGCAGCTTAGCAAGCACCCGCTCTGGGGCCAACGTCCTGACTTTC.

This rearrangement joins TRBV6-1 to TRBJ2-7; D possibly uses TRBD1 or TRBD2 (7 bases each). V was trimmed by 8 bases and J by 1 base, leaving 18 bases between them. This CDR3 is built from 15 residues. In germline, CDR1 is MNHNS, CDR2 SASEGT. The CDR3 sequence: CASVQGSGGSYEQYF. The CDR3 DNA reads TGTGCCAGCGTACAGGGGTCGGGGGGTTCCTACGAGCAGTACTTC.

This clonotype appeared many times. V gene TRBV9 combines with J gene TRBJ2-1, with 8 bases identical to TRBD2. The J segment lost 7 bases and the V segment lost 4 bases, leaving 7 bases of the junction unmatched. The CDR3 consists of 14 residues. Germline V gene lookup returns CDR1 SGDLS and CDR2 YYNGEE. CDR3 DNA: TGTGCCAGCAGCTCAGCGGGGGCGTGGAATGAGCAGTTCTTC. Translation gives CASSSAGAWNEQFF.

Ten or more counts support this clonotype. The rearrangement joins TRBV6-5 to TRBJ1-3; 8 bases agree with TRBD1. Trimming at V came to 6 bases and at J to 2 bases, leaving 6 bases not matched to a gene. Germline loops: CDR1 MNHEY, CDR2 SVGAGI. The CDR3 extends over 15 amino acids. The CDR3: CASSGQGAPGNTIYF. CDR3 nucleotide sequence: TGTGCCAGCAGCGGTCAGGGGGCGCCTGGAAACACCATATATTTT.

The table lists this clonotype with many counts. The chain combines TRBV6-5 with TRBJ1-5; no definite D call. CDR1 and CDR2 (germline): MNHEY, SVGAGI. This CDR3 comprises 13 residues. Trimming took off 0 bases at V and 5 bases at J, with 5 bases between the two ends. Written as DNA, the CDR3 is TGTGCCAGCAGTTACTCGACCCATCAGCCCCAGCATTTT. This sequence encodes CASSYSTHQPQHF.

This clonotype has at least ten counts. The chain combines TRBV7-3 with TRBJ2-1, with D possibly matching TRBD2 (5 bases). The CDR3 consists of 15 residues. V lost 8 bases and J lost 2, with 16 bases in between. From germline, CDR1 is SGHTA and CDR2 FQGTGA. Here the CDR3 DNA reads TGTGCCAGCGCCGGAGGCCCAGGAGCCTACAATGAGCAGTTCTTC. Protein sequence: CASAGGPGAYNEQFF.

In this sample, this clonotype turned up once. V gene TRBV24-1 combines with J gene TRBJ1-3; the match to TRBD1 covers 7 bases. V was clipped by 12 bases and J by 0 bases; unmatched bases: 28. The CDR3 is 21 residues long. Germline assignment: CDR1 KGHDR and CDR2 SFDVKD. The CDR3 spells CAPPRSPGQLNQPSSGNTIYF. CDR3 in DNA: TGTGCCCCCCCCCGGTCGCCGGGACAGCTCAACCAGCCGAGCTCTGGAAACACCATATATTTT.

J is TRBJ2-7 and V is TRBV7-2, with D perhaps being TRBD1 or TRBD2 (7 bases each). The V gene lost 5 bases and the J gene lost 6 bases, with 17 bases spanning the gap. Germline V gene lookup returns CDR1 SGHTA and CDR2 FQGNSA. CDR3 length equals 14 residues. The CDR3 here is CASSPGGQQREQYF. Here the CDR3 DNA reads TGTGCCAGCAGCCCGGGGGGACAGCAGCGCGAGCAGTACTTC.

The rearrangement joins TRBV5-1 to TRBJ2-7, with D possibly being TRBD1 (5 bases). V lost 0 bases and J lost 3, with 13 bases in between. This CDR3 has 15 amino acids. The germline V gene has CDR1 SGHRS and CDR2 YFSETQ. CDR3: CASSLAQAEYYEQYF. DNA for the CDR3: TGCGCCAGCAGCTTGGCACAGGCTGAATACTACGAGCAGTACTTC.

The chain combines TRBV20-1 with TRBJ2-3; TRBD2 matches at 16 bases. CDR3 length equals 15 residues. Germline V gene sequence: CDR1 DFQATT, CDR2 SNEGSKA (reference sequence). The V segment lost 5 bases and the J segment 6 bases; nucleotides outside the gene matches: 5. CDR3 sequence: CSAHGTSGRADTQYF. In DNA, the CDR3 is TGCAGTGCTCATGGGACTAGCGGGAGGGCGGATACGCAGTATTTT.

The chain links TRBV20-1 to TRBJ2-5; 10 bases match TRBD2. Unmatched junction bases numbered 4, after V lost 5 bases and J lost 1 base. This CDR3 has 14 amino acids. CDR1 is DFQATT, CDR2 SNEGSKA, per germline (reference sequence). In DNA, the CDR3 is TGCAGTGCTCCCCGGACTAGCGGCCAAGAGACCCAGTACTTC. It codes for CSAPRTSGQETQYF.

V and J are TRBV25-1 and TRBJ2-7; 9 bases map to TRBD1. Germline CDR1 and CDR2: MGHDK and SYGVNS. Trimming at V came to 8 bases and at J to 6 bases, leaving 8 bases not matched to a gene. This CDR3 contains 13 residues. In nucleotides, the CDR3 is TGTGCCAGCCCCGGACAGGGGATTGTCGAGCAGTACTTC. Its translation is CASPGQGIVEQYF.

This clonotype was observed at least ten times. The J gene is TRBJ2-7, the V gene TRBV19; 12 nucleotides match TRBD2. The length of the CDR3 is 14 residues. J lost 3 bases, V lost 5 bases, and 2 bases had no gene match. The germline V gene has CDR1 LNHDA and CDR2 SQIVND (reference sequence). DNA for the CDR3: TGTGCCAGTAGTTCGGGACTAGCGGGCTACGAGCAGTACTTC. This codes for CASSSGLAGYEQYF.

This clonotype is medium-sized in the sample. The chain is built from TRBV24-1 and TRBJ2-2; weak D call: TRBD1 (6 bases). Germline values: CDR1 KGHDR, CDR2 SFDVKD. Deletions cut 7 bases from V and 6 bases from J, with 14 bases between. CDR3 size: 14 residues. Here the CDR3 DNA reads TGTGCCACCAGCCTCACAGGGACGGCCGGGGAGCTGTTTTTT. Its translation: CATSLTGTAGELFF.